Listed below are T cell receptor beta chains from one sample, sequenced in a study of T cell repertoires in cytomegalovirus infection. Their antigens are not known. MiXCR, applied by TCRdb to the reads, yields one record per CDR3 protein. The sample contains about 830,000 distinct CDR3 sequences, over 25% of which appear only once. The material sequenced was cultured CD8+ T cells from PBMCs, taken from culture after CMV antigen stimulation. The origin of the receptors is a human donor in good health (CMV status not recorded). Some clones in this sample may be carry-over from other donors' samples. CDR3s include the opening cysteine and the closing phenylalanine or tryptophan. D genes are given only for firm matches. Clone size is stated in some rows and not others, as once, few, many or a class when expanded.

v_gene: TRBV7-6; abundance: many; d_gene: NA; j_gene: TRBJ2-5; CDR3aa: CASTRGREETQYF; CDR3nt: TGTGCCAGCACCCGGGGCAGGGAAGAGACCCAGTACTTC
v_gene: TRBV4-1; abundance: NA; d_gene: TRBD1; j_gene: TRBJ1-1; CDR3aa: CASSQASAGGVTEAFF; CDR3nt: TGCGCCAGCAGCCAAGCCTCAGCAGGGGGCGTCACTGAAGCTTTCTTT
v_gene: TRBV20-1; abundance: NA; d_gene: TRBD2; j_gene: TRBJ2-2; CDR3aa: CSARGLGTSGGLNTGELFF; CDR3nt: TGCAGTGCTAGAGGCCTGGGGACTAGCGGGGGGTTAAACACCGGGGAGCTGTTTTTT
v_gene: TRBV3-1; abundance: NA; d_gene: NA; j_gene: TRBJ1-1; CDR3aa: CASSHDRAILNTEAFF; CDR3nt: TGTGCCAGCAGCCACGACAGAGCCATCCTGAACACTGAAGCTTTCTTT
v_gene: TRBV15; abundance: NA; d_gene: NA; j_gene: TRBJ1-1; CDR3aa: CATGGVGGDTEAFF; CDR3nt: TGTGCCACCGGAGGGGTGGGTGGGGACACTGAAGCTTTCTTT
v_gene: TRBV19; abundance: few; d_gene: NA; j_gene: TRBJ2-1; CDR3aa: CASSSRKSSYNEQFF; CDR3nt: TGTGCCAGTAGTTCCAGGAAAAGCTCCTACAATGAGCAGTTCTTC
v_gene: TRBV6-1; abundance: NA; d_gene: TRBD2; j_gene: TRBJ2-7; CDR3aa: CASSPLREGGSYEQYF; CDR3nt: TGTGCCAGCAGTCCTCTGCGGGAGGGGGGATCCTACGAGCAGTACTTC
v_gene: TRBV12-3/TRBV12-4; abundance: many; d_gene: NA; j_gene: TRBJ1-1; CDR3aa: CASSRGQYTEAFF; CDR3nt: TGTGCCAGCAGCCGTGGACAGTACACTGAAGCTTTCTTT
v_gene: TRBV28; abundance: few; d_gene: TRBD1; j_gene: TRBJ2-3; CDR3aa: CASSDRVSTDTQYF; CDR3nt: TGTGCCAGCAGCGACAGGGTCAGCACAGATACGCAGTATTTT
v_gene: TRBV4-3; abundance: few; d_gene: TRBD1; j_gene: TRBJ2-6; CDR3aa: CASSQETGGYASGANVLTF; CDR3nt: TGCGCCAGCAGCCAAGAGACAGGGGGCTACGCGTCTGGGGCCAACGTCCTGACTTTC
v_gene: TRBV5-8; abundance: NA; d_gene: NA; j_gene: TRBJ1-1; CDR3aa: CASSRIGTNTEAFF; CDR3nt: TGTGCCAGCAGCCGGATAGGGACGAACACTGAAGCTTTCTTT
v_gene: TRBV7-8; abundance: few; d_gene: NA; j_gene: TRBJ1-2; CDR3aa: CASSLGVGTNYGYTF; CDR3nt: TGTGCCAGCAGCTTAGGGGTGGGGACTAACTATGGCTACACCTTC
v_gene: TRBV7-6; abundance: many; d_gene: NA; j_gene: TRBJ1-1; CDR3aa: CASSKQGGAEAFF; CDR3nt: TGTGCCAGCAGTAAACAGGGAGGCGCTGAAGCTTTCTTT
v_gene: TRBV27; abundance: few; d_gene: NA; j_gene: TRBJ1-1; CDR3aa: CASSFGPGAKTEAFF; CDR3nt: TGTGCCAGCAGTTTTGGGCCCGGGGCAAAGACTGAAGCTTTCTTT
v_gene: TRBV7-6; abundance: few; d_gene: TRBD1; j_gene: TRBJ2-3; CDR3aa: CASSLVVWDRGSTDTQYF; CDR3nt: TGTGCTAGCAGCTTAGTCGTTTGGGACAGGGGGAGCACAGATACGCAGTATTTT
v_gene: TRBV11-2; abundance: NA; d_gene: NA; j_gene: TRBJ1-1; CDR3aa: CASSLEGNRNTEAFF; CDR3nt: TGTGCCAGCAGCTTAGAAGGAAACCGGAACACTGAAGCTTTCTTT
v_gene: TRBV6-2/TRBV6-3; abundance: few; d_gene: TRBD2; j_gene: TRBJ2-2; CDR3aa: CASSYEASGPPIEDTGELFF; CDR3nt: TGTGCCAGCAGTTACGAGGCTAGCGGGCCCCCGATCGAAGACACCGGGGAGCTGTTTTTT